One and the same sample provided the 16 T cell receptor beta chains below, sequenced in a study of cytomegalovirus exposure and HLA in healthy donors. Amplification used 60 Vbeta primers and 13 Jbeta primers. Measured with immunoSEQ multiplex PCR; TCRdb has only the in-frame clones, and not every one. The sample has about 170,000 clones; approximately 81% are singletons. The sequenced sample consisted of PBMCs. Receptor source: a woman between 45 and 65 years old in good health and CMV-seronegative.

The genes are TRBV7-3 and TRBJ2-1, with 8 bases lining up with TRBD2. Per the germline V gene, CDR1 is SGHTA and CDR2 is FQGTGA. The CDR3 runs 14 residues. Losses at the gene ends were 5 bases for V and 7 bases for J; bases not matched to a gene: 7. The CDR3 loop is CASSPSGRGNEQFF. The CDR3 DNA reads TGTGCCAGCAGCCCAAGCGGGAGAGGGAATGAGCAGTTCTTC.

The chain employs TRBV7-2 and TRBJ1-2; a possible D gene is TRBD1 (6 bases). This CDR3 comprises 14 residues. Germline CDR1 is SGHTA and CDR2 is FQGNSA. Trimming removed 5 bases at V and 4 bases at J, with 14 bases between. The CDR3 here is CASSLGTTSYGYTF. The CDR3 nucleotides are TGTGCCAGCAGCCTAGGGACAACCTCCTATGGCTACACCTTC.

V and J are TRBV6-6 and TRBJ1-6, with TRBD1 matching over 9 bases. V lost 6 bases, J lost 7 bases, and 10 bases stayed unmatched. Per germline, CDR1 MNHNY and CDR2 SVGAGI (reference sequence). This CDR3 comprises 16 residues. DNA of the CDR3: TGTGCCAGCAGCTTAGAACAGGGGGCCGGGAATTCACCCCTCCACTTT. Its protein product is CASSLEQGAGNSPLHF.

The chain is built from TRBV27 and TRBJ2-3; 8 bases align to TRBD2. Germline CDR1 and CDR2: MNHEY and SMNVEV (reference sequence). With V trimmed by 6 bases and J by 0 bases, 8 bases remained unmatched. The CDR3 consists of 16 residues. Here the CDR3 reads CASRPRGGGSTDTQYF. CDR3 in DNA: TGTGCCAGCAGACCCCGGGGGGGCGGGAGCACAGATACGCAGTATTTT.

V usage is TRBV6-1 and J usage is TRBJ2-7; D is undetermined. With 1 base removed from V and 0 bases from J, the gap between germline ends came to 10 bases. The CDR3 covers 15 residues. Germline CDR1 reads MNHNS; CDR2 reads SASEGT. CDR3 in DNA: TGTGCCAGCAGTGAAGGGAGACTGTCCTCCTACGAGCAGTACTTC. It yields the protein CASSEGRLSSYEQYF.

This rearrangement joins TRBV18 to TRBJ1-1; 7 positions agree with TRBD1. V lost 4 bases, J lost 4 bases, and 3 bases stayed unmatched. CDR3 size: 13 residues. Germline V CDR1 and CDR2: KGHSH, LQKENI. The CDR3 reads CASSLRGSTEAFF. The CDR3 region has the DNA TGTGCCAGCTCACTCAGGGGGAGCACTGAAGCTTTCTTT.

This clone was recorded once. The chain couples TRBV19 to TRBJ2-7; 11 nucleotides agree with TRBD2. J gave up 3 bases and V 4 bases, and 8 bases lay outside the gene matches. Germline CDR1 reads LNHDA; CDR2 reads SQIVND (reference sequence). This CDR3 is 16 amino acids long. The chain's CDR3 is CASSKLAGGLYYEQYF. CDR3 DNA: TGTGCCAGTAGTAAGCTAGCGGGGGGTCTCTACTACGAGCAGTACTTC. Combining the CDR3 with reference TRBV19 and TRBJ2-7 gives the whole variable domain DGGITQSPKYLFRKEGQNVTLSCEQNLNHDAMYWYRQDPGQGLRLIYYSQIVNDFQKGDIAEGYSVSREKKESFPLTVTSAQKNPTAFYLCASSKLAGGLYYEQYFGPGTRLTVT.

This clone was seen only a few times. This rearrangement joins TRBV5-1 to TRBJ2-5; 12 bases are a match to TRBD1. V lost 3 bases, J lost 4 bases, and 1 base stayed unmatched. The CDR3 consists of 14 residues. Germline values: CDR1 SGHRS, CDR2 YFSETQ. CDR3 sequence: CASSWDRGRETQYF. The CDR3, as DNA: TGCGCCAGCAGCTGGGACAGGGGGCGAGAGACCCAGTACTTC.

The gene calls are TRBV30 and TRBJ2-4, with TRBD2 matching 10 bases. Germline V gene sequence: CDR1 GTSNPN, CDR2 SVGIG (reference sequence). CDR3 size: 14 residues. V gave up 0 bases and J gave up 4 bases; unmatched junction bases: 0. CDR3 sequence reads: CAWSVLAGKNIQYF. The CDR3 DNA reads as TGTGCCTGGAGTGTACTAGCGGGGAAAAACATTCAGTACTTC.

As to this clone: The junction departs from the called germline gene at one end, perhaps through a read error. V and J are TRBV7-9 and TRBJ2-2; unclear D gene. The germline gives CDR1 SEHNR, CDR2 FQNEAQ (reference sequence). The CDR3 loop spans 14 amino acids. The CDR3 nucleotides are TGTTCCAGCAGCTTAGGGTCCCTAGGCGGGGAGCTGTTTTTT. It yields the protein CSSSLGSLGGELFF.

The rearrangement links TRBV9 to TRBJ2-1, with a weak D call TRBD1 (5 bases). Germline V gene sequence: CDR1 SGDLS, CDR2 YYNGEE. V was trimmed by 0 bases and J by 4 bases, leaving 8 bases between them. The CDR3 extends over 14 amino acids. As DNA, the CDR3 is TGTGCCAGCAGCGTAGAACAGGCTTACAATGAGCAGTTCTTC. This translates into CASSVEQAYNEQFF.

J is TRBJ1-1 and V is TRBV5-5; D is ambiguous. V lost 4 bases to trimming and J lost 3 bases, with 13 bases between them. CDR3 length: 14 amino acids. The germline gives CDR1 SGHKS, CDR2 YYEKEE (reference sequence). Here the CDR3 DNA reads TGTGCCAGCAGCGGCCATTCCCGTTACACTGAAGCTTTCTTT. It specifies CASSGHSRYTEAFF. Filled out from reference TRBV5-5 and TRBJ1-1, the complete variable domain reads DAGVTQSPTHLIKTRGQQVTLRCSPISGHKSVSWYQQVLGQGPQFIFQYYEKEERGRGNFPDRFSARQFPNYSSELNVNALLLGDSALYLCASSGHSRYTEAFFGQGTRLTVV.

This clone is a singleton in its sample. The chain carries TRBV4-2 and TRBJ1-4; 8 bases agree with TRBD1. Looked up from germline, CDR1 is LGHNA and CDR2 is YNFKEQ. The CDR3 is 15 amino acids. V lost 1 base, J lost 6 bases, and 4 bases stayed unmatched. The CDR3 is CASSQGGTGDEKLFF. CDR3 coding DNA: TGTGCCAGCAGCCAAGGGGGGACAGGAGATGAAAAACTGTTTTTT.

The chain has TRBV7-2 and TRBJ2-1; D uncertain. The CDR3 is 13 amino acids. The germline CDR1 and CDR2 sequences are SGHTA and FQGNSA. Deletions cut 5 bases from V and 9 bases from J, with 14 bases between. The CDR3 region is CASSPVGWSEQFF. The CDR3 bases are TGTGCCAGCAGCCCCGTCGGGTGGAGTGAGCAGTTCTTC.

This clone was recorded a few times. The J gene is TRBJ1-5, the V gene TRBV29-1; TRBD1 is a possible D gene (6 bases). Per germline, CDR1 SQVTM and CDR2 ANQGSEA. V lost 4 bases to trimming and J lost 7 bases, with 14 bases between them. The CDR3 runs 13 residues. The CDR3 bases are TGCAGCGTTGCACAGGGCCCGGGACAGCCCCAGCATTTT. Amino acid sequence: CSVAQGPGQPQHF.

J is TRBJ1-1 and V is TRBV6-1, with 7 bases fitting TRBD1. Germline values: CDR1 MNHNS, CDR2 SASEGT. The CDR3 consists of 15 residues. The trim removed 7 bases at V and 3 bases at J, leaving 11 bases unmatched. The CDR3 DNA follows: TGTGCCAGCACCGACAGGGCAGCCTGGGACACTGAAGCTTTCTTT. It codes for CASTDRAAWDTEAFF.